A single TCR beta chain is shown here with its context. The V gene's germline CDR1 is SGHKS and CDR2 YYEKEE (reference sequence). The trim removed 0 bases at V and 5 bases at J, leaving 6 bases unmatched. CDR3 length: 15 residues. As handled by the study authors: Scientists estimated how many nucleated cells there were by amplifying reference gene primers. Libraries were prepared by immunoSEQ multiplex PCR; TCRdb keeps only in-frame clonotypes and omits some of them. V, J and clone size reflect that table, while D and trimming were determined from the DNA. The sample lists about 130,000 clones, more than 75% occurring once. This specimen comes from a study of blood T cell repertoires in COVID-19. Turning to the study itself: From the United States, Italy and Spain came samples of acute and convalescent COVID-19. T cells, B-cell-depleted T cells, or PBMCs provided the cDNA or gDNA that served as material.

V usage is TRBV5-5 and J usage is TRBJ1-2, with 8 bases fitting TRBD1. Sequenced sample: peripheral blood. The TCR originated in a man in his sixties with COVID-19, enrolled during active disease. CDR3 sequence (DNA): TGTGCCAGCAGCTTGGGGGACAGGAGTGGTTATGGCTACACCTTC. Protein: CASSLGDRSGYGYTF.